A single sample gave rise to the 20 T cell receptor beta chains below, sequenced in a study of radiotherapy plus CTLA-4 blockade in lung cancer (dated by TCRdb to 2016 to 2018). Library creation used the immunoSEQ multiplex PCR assay. TCRdb provides this immuneACCESS table in a form limited to in-frame rearrangements. Some clones are lacking; in checked studies, under half of them reflect an unresolved V gene, and why the rest are absent is not known. Present in this sample are about 120,000 clones, more than 80% of which were seen just once. Clones ranked in the top ten supply approximately 6.6% of the sample. The sequencing here drew on peripheral blood, taken from a patient treated with radiotherapy plus ipilimumab. The receptors were gathered from a human donor with non-small cell lung cancer that progressed on radiotherapy plus ipilimumab.

The V gene is TRBV6-1, the J gene TRBJ2-3; the D gene is possibly TRBD2 (7 bases). The CDR3 is 15 amino acids. CDR1 is MNHNS, CDR2 SASEGT, per germline. Trimming took off 7 bases at V and 7 bases at J, with 21 bases between the two ends. The chain's CDR3 is CASKARRGGDYTQYF. The CDR3 DNA reads as TGTGCCAGCAAGGCCAGGAGAGGGGGGGATTATACGCAGTATTTT.

V and J are TRBV7-8 and TRBJ1-1; D remains unclear. This CDR3 contains 15 residues. V lost 1 base and J lost 0, with 9 bases in between. Germline-derived CDR1 and CDR2 are SGHVS and FQNEAQ. The CDR3 region is CASSLGPGMNTEAFF. The CDR3 nucleotides read TGTGCCAGCAGCTTAGGCCCGGGAATGAACACTGAAGCTTTCTTT.

The rearrangement links TRBV10-3 to TRBJ1-2; no clear D. Trimming left V 0 bases short and J 4 bases short, with 9 bases between. CDR3 length equals 14 residues. The V gene's germline CDR1 is ENHRY and CDR2 SYGVKD. CDR3 region: CAISESDGSYGYTF. The DNA of the CDR3 is TGTGCCATCAGTGAGTCGGACGGATCCTATGGCTACACCTTC.

This clone showed up just once. The CDR3 protein is CASSEIGAQYTGELFF. Written as DNA, the CDR3 is TGTGCCAGCAGTGAAATCGGCGCACAGTACACCGGGGAGCTGTTTTTT. The V call is TRBV2, the J call TRBJ2-2; no clear D. The CDR3 is 16 residues long. The V gene's germline CDR1 is SNHLY and CDR2 FYNNEI. The V gene lost 2 bases and the J gene lost 3 bases, with 13 bases spanning the gap.

This chain connects TRBV7-9 to TRBJ2-1; no definite D call. CDR3 size: 14 residues. V lost 3 bases and J 4 bases, leaving 10 bases between the germline ends. Germline V gives CDR1 SEHNR, CDR2 FQNEAQ (reference sequence). The CDR3 is CASSFKAGYNEQFF. CDR3 in DNA: TGTGCCAGCAGCTTTAAGGCCGGGTACAATGAGCAGTTCTTC.

The rearrangement uses TRBV19 and TRBJ1-2, with 12 bases matching TRBD1. The V gene end was trimmed by 5 bases and the J gene end by 6 bases; junction bases not matched to a gene: 10. CDR3 length equals 16 residues. In germline, CDR1 is LNHDA, CDR2 SQIVND (reference sequence). The CDR3 DNA is TGTGCCAGTAGTTTCCTAAAGGGACAGGGGGCCGATGGCTACACCTTC. Translation: CASSFLKGQGADGYTF.

The chain employs TRBV2 and TRBJ1-1; D is ambiguous. This CDR3 contains 14 residues. Germline V gives CDR1 SNHLY, CDR2 FYNNEI. Trimming removed 5 bases from V and 2 bases from J, with 12 bases in between. CDR3 bases: TGTGCCAGCAGTACCCTTTTCAGAAACACTGAAGCTTTCTTT. Translation gives CASSTLFRNTEAFF.

The chain couples TRBV7-9 to TRBJ1-4; TRBD1 aligns across 8 bases. J was trimmed by 11 bases and V by 1 base; bases with no gene match: 21. This CDR3 contains 19 residues. The germline V gene encodes CDR1 SEHNR and CDR2 FQNEAQ (reference sequence). The CDR3 DNA is TGTGCCAGCAGCTTAGACTTTCTACCAGGACAGGGTAATTTATCTAAACTGTTTTTT. Translating gives CASSLDFLPGQGNLSKLFF. Variable domain in full (rest from reference TRBV7-9 and TRBJ1-4): DTGVSQNPRHKITKRGQNVTFRCDPISEHNRLYWYRQTLGQGPEFLTYFQNEAQLEKSRLLSDRFSAERPKGSFSTLEIQRTEQGDSAMYLCASSLDFLPGQGNLSKLFFGSGTQLSVL.

This clone was seen once. The rearrangement uses TRBV6-1 and TRBJ2-7; D gene uncertain. CDR1 is MNHNS and CDR2 is SASEGT in the germline V gene. Deletions cut 3 bases from V and 0 bases from J, with 12 bases between. The CDR3 has 15 amino acids. This CDR3 is CASSDGSGSSYEQYF. The CDR3 nucleotides read TGTGCCAGCAGTGACGGAAGTGGAAGCTCCTACGAGCAGTACTTC.

The chain carries TRBV23-1 and TRBJ1-1; D is perhaps TRBD1 (5 bases). TRBV23-1 is recorded as an ORF, its role being uncertain. Between the trimmed V and J ends, which lost 0 bases and 2 bases, there was a span of 10 bases. The CDR3 totals 15 residues. This chain's CDR3 is CASSQSRQGNTEAFF. Written as DNA, the CDR3 is TGCGCCAGCAGTCAATCGAGGCAGGGCAACACTGAAGCTTTCTTT.

A few counts support this clone. The CDR3 DNA is TGTGCCAGCAGCCCAGGACAGGGGATATATGGCTACACCTTC. Translation gives CASSPGQGIYGYTF. The chain joins TRBV7-9 to TRBJ1-2; TRBD1 aligns across 9 bases. Germline V lookup: CDR1 SEHNR, CDR2 FQNEAQ (reference sequence). The CDR3 covers 14 residues. V gave up 5 bases and J gave up 5 bases; unmatched junction bases: 6.

The gene calls are TRBV30 and TRBJ1-2; D gene unclear. The CDR3 runs to 15 residues. Germline-derived CDR1 and CDR2 are GTSNPN and SVGIG (reference sequence). The V end was cut by 1 base, the J end by 6 bases, with 18 bases between. Written as DNA, the CDR3 is TGTGCCTGGAGTGGGCGGTTGGGGTTTAGCGATGGCTACACCTTC. This encodes CAWSGRLGFSDGYTF.

The CDR3 loop reads CASSLASGSNEQFF. The CDR3 DNA reads as TGCGCCAGCAGCTTAGCTAGCGGGAGTAATGAGCAGTTCTTC. The chain uses TRBV5-1 and TRBJ2-1; 10 bases agree with TRBD2. Germline values: CDR1 SGHRS, CDR2 YFSETQ. The junction had 3 bases not matched to a gene; V was cut back by 2 bases and J by 7 bases. This CDR3 region has 14 residues.

The V call is TRBV7-8, the J call TRBJ2-1; no reliable D call. Trimming removed 2 bases from V and 7 bases from J, with 6 bases in between. This CDR3 comprises 12 residues. From germline, CDR1 is SGHVS and CDR2 FQNEAQ. CDR3 in DNA: TGTGCCAGCAGCTTAAAAGCGAATGAGCAGTTCTTC. This translates into CASSLKANEQFF.

The V gene is TRBV13, the J gene TRBJ2-7; D gene ambiguous. The length of the CDR3 is 12 residues. Germline CDR1 reads PRHDT; CDR2 reads FYEKMQ (reference sequence). V was cut by 5 bases and J by 2 bases, with 7 bases left in between. CDR3 residues: CASSVRTYEQYF. Written as DNA, the CDR3 is TGTGCCAGCAGCGTTAGAACCTACGAGCAGTACTTC.

The chain links TRBV7-6 to TRBJ2-1, with 10 bases lining up with TRBD2. The CDR3 has 15 amino acids. Germline CDR1 is SGHVS and CDR2 is FNYEAQ. Trimming removed 4 bases from V and 7 bases from J; junction bases left unmatched: 7. CDR3: CASSSLAGVRNEQFF. As DNA, the CDR3 is TGTGCCAGCAGCTCGCTAGCGGGAGTTCGGAATGAGCAGTTCTTC.

V gene TRBV10-3 combines with J gene TRBJ2-5; 7 nucleotides line up with TRBD1. CDR1 ENHRY and CDR2 SYGVKD come from the germline V gene. Trimming removed 6 bases from V and 2 bases from J; junction bases left unmatched: 9. The CDR3 extends over 15 amino acids. The DNA for the CDR3 is TGTGCCATCAGAACCGGGACAGCTAGTCAAGAGACCCAGTACTTC. Translating it yields CAIRTGTASQETQYF.

The chain carries TRBV10-1 and TRBJ2-7; the D is unclear. The germline V gene has CDR1 WNHNN and CDR2 SYGVQD (reference sequence). V dropped 2 bases and J dropped 4 bases, with 9 bases sitting between them. CDR3 length: 13 amino acids. This chain's CDR3 is CASSEPVLYEQYF. The CDR3 DNA is TGCGCCAGCAGTGAGCCTGTCCTATACGAGCAGTACTTC.

This rearrangement joins TRBV7-2 to TRBJ2-5; D ambiguous. The germline CDR1 and CDR2 sequences are SGHTA and FQGNSA. V was trimmed by 2 bases and J by 5 bases, leaving 6 bases between them. CDR3 size: 12 residues. CDR3 in amino acids: CASSLMGETQYF. The CDR3 DNA is TGTGCCAGCAGCTTAATGGGGGAGACCCAGTACTTC.

CDR3 DNA: TGTGCCAGCAGTTCTATTTCCCCCTCTGGGGCCAACGTCCTGACTTTC. This codes for CASSSISPSGANVLTF. V gene TRBV27 combines with J gene TRBJ2-6; D is uncertain. The germline V gene has CDR1 MNHEY and CDR2 SMNVEV (reference sequence). The length of the CDR3 is 16 residues. Trimming removed 4 bases at V and 0 bases at J, with 10 bases between.